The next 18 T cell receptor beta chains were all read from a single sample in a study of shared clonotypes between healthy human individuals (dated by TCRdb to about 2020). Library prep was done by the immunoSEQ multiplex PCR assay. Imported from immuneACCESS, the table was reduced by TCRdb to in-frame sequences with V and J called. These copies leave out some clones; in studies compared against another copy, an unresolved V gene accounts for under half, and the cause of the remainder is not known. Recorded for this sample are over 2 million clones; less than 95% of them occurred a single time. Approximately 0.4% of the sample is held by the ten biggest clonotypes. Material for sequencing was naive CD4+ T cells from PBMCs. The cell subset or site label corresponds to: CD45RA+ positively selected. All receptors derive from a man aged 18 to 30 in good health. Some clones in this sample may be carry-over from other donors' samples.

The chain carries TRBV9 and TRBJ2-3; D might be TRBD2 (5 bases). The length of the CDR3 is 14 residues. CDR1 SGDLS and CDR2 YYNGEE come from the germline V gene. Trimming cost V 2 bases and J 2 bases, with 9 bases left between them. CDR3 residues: CASSVRLATDTQYF. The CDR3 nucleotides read TGTGCCAGCAGCGTTCGGCTAGCCACAGATACGCAGTATTTT.

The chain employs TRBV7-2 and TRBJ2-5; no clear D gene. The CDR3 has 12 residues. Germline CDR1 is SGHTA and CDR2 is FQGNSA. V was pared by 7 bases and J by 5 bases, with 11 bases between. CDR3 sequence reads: CASNYHGETQYF. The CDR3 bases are TGTGCCAGCAACTACCACGGGGAGACCCAGTACTTC.

In DNA, the CDR3 is TGTGCCAGCACCCCATCTTGGGGCAGACCCGCGGAGACCCAGTACTTC. Its translation is CASTPSWGRPAETQYF. The rearrangement links TRBV7-2 to TRBJ2-5, with a tentative D call TRBD1 (5 bases). CDR1 is SGHTA and CDR2 is FQGNSA in the germline V gene. The CDR3 consists of 16 residues. The germline V and J ends were trimmed by 7 bases and 5 bases, with 23 bases remaining between them.

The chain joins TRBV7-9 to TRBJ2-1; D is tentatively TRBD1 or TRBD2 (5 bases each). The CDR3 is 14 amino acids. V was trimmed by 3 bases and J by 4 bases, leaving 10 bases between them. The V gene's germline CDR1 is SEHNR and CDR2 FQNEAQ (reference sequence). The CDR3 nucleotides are TGTGCCAGCAGCTTCCGGGACCGATACAATGAGCAGTTCTTC. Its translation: CASSFRDRYNEQFF. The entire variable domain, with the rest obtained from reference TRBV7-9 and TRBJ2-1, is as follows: DTGVSQNPRHKITKRGQNVTFRCDPISEHNRLYWYRQTLGQGPEFLTYFQNEAQLEKSRLLSDRFSAERPKGSFSTLEIQRTEQGDSAMYLCASSFRDRYNEQFFGPGTRLTVL.

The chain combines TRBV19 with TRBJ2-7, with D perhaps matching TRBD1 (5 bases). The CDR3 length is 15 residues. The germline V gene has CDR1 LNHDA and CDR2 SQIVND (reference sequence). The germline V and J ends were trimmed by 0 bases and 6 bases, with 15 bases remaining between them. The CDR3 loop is CASSIEGAIYGEQYF. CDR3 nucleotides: TGTGCCAGTAGTATAGAAGGGGCTATTTACGGCGAGCAGTACTTC.

The CDR3 spells CASSLAQTSGNTDTQYF. The CDR3 DNA reads as TGTGCCAGCAGCTTAGCCCAGACTAGCGGGAACACAGATACGCAGTATTTT. The rearrangement uses TRBV7-9 and TRBJ2-3, with 11 bases aligning to TRBD2. The ends lost 0 bases at V and 2 bases at J; junction bases unmatched: 4. The CDR3 runs to 17 residues. CDR1 and CDR2 (germline): SEHNR, FQNEAQ (reference sequence).

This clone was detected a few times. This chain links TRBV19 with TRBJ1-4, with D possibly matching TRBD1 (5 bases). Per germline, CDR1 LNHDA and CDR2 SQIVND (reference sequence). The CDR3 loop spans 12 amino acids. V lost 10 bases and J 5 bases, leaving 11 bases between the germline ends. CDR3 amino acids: CATGHTNEKLFF. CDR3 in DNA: TGTGCCACCGGACATACGAATGAAAAACTGTTTTTT.

The CDR3 region is CASSSPGGQGIEQYF. For the CDR3, the DNA is TGTGCCAGCAGTTCCCCGGGGGGCCAGGGGATCGAGCAGTACTTC. The rearrangement uses TRBV28 and TRBJ2-7; TRBD2 might be the D (7 bases). Germline assignment: CDR1 MDHEN and CDR2 SYDVKM. The CDR3 covers 15 residues. V lost 4 bases to trimming and J lost 6 bases, with 19 bases between them. Full variable domain (remainder filled in from reference TRBV28 and TRBJ2-7): DVKVTQSSRYLVKRTGEKVFLECVQDMDHENMFWYRQDPGLGLRLIYFSYDVKMKEKGDIPEGYSVSREKKERFSLILESASTNQTSMYLCASSSPGGQGIEQYFGPGTRLTVT.

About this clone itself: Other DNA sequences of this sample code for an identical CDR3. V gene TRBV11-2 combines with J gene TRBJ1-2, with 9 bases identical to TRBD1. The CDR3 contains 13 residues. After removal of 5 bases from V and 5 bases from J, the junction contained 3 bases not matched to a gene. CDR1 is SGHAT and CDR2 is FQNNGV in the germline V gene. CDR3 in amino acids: CASSTGQGYGYTF. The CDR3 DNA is TGTGCCAGCAGCACGGGACAGGGTTATGGCTACACCTTC.

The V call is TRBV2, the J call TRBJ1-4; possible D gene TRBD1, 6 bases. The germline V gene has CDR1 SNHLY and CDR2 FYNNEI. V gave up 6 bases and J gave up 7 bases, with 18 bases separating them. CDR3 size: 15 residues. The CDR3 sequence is CASRTTGSRSEKLFF. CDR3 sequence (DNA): TGTGCCAGCAGGACTACAGGGTCGAGAAGTGAAAAACTGTTTTTT. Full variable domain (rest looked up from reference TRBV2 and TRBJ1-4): EPEVTQTPSHQVTQMGQEVILRCVPISNHLYFYWYRQILGQKVEFLVSFYNNEISEKSEIFDDQFSVERPDGSNFTLKIRSTKLEDSAMYFCASRTTGSRSEKLFFGSGTQLSVL.

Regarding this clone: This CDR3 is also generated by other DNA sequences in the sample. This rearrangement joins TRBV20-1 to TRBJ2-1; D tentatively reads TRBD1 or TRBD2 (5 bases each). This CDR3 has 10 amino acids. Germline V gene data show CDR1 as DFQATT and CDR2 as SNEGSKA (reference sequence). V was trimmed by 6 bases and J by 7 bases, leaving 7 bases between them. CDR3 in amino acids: CSAWGNEQFF. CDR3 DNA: TGCAGTGCGTGGGGGAATGAGCAGTTCTTC.

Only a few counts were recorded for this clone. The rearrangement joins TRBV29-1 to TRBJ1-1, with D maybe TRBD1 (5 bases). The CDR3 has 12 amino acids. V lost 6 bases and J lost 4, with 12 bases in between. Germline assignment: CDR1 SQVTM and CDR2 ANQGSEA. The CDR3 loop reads CSVGLGGTEAFF. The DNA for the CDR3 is TGCAGCGTGGGACTGGGAGGCACTGAAGCTTTCTTT.

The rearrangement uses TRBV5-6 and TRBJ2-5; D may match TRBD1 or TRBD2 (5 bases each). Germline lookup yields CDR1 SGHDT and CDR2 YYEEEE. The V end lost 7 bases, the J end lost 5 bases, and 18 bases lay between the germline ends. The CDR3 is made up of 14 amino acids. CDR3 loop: CASSAPRDGETQYF. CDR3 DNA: TGTGCCAGCTCAGCTCCCAGGGACGGGGAGACCCAGTACTTC.

Here the CDR3 DNA reads TGTGCCAGCAGCCAACCCGGGACTACCTACGAGCAGTACTTC. Translating gives CASSQPGTTYEQYF. The chain links TRBV4-2 to TRBJ2-7; 7 bases map to TRBD2. Germline CDR1 LGHNA, CDR2 YNFKEQ. This CDR3 is 14 amino acids long. The V and J ends lost 2 bases and 2 bases, in that order; junction bases with no gene match: 3.

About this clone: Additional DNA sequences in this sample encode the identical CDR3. CDR3 nucleotides: TGTGCCAGCAGTACAGGGAGGAACACCATATATTTT. This gives the protein CASSTGRNTIYF. The genes are TRBV28 and TRBJ1-3; the D gene is possibly TRBD1 (6 bases). CDR1 and CDR2 from the germline V gene are MDHEN and SYDVKM. With 5 bases removed from V and 7 bases from J, the gap between germline ends came to 9 bases. CDR3 length: 12 amino acids. The full variable domain, with the rest looked up from reference TRBV28 and TRBJ1-3, is DVKVTQSSRYLVKRTGEKVFLECVQDMDHENMFWYRQDPGLGLRLIYFSYDVKMKEKGDIPEGYSVSREKKERFSLILESASTNQTSMYLCASSTGRNTIYFGEGSWLTVV.

Here the CDR3 DNA reads TGTGCCAGCAGCTTGGGGATCGGCGTCTCCTACAATGAGCAGTTCTTC. As protein: CASSLGIGVSYNEQFF. The V and J genes are TRBV5-5 and TRBJ2-1, with D unresolved. The ends were cut back, 0 bases at V and 0 bases at J, with 10 bases in the middle. This CDR3 comprises 16 residues. Germline V lookup: CDR1 SGHKS, CDR2 YYEKEE (reference sequence).

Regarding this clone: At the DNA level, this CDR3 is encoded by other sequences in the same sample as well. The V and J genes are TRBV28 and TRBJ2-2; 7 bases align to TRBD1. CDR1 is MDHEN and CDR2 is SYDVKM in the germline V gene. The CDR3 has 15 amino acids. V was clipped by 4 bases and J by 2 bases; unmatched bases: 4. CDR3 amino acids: CASSSGQVNTGELFF. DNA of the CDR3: TGTGCCAGCAGTTCTGGACAGGTTAACACCGGGGAGCTGTTTTTT.

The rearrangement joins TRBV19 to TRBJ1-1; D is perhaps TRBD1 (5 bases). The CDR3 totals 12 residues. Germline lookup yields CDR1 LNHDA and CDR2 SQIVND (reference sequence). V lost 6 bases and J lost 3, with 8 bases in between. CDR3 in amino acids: CASSHRYTEAFF. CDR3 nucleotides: TGTGCCAGTAGCCACAGGTACACTGAAGCTTTCTTT.